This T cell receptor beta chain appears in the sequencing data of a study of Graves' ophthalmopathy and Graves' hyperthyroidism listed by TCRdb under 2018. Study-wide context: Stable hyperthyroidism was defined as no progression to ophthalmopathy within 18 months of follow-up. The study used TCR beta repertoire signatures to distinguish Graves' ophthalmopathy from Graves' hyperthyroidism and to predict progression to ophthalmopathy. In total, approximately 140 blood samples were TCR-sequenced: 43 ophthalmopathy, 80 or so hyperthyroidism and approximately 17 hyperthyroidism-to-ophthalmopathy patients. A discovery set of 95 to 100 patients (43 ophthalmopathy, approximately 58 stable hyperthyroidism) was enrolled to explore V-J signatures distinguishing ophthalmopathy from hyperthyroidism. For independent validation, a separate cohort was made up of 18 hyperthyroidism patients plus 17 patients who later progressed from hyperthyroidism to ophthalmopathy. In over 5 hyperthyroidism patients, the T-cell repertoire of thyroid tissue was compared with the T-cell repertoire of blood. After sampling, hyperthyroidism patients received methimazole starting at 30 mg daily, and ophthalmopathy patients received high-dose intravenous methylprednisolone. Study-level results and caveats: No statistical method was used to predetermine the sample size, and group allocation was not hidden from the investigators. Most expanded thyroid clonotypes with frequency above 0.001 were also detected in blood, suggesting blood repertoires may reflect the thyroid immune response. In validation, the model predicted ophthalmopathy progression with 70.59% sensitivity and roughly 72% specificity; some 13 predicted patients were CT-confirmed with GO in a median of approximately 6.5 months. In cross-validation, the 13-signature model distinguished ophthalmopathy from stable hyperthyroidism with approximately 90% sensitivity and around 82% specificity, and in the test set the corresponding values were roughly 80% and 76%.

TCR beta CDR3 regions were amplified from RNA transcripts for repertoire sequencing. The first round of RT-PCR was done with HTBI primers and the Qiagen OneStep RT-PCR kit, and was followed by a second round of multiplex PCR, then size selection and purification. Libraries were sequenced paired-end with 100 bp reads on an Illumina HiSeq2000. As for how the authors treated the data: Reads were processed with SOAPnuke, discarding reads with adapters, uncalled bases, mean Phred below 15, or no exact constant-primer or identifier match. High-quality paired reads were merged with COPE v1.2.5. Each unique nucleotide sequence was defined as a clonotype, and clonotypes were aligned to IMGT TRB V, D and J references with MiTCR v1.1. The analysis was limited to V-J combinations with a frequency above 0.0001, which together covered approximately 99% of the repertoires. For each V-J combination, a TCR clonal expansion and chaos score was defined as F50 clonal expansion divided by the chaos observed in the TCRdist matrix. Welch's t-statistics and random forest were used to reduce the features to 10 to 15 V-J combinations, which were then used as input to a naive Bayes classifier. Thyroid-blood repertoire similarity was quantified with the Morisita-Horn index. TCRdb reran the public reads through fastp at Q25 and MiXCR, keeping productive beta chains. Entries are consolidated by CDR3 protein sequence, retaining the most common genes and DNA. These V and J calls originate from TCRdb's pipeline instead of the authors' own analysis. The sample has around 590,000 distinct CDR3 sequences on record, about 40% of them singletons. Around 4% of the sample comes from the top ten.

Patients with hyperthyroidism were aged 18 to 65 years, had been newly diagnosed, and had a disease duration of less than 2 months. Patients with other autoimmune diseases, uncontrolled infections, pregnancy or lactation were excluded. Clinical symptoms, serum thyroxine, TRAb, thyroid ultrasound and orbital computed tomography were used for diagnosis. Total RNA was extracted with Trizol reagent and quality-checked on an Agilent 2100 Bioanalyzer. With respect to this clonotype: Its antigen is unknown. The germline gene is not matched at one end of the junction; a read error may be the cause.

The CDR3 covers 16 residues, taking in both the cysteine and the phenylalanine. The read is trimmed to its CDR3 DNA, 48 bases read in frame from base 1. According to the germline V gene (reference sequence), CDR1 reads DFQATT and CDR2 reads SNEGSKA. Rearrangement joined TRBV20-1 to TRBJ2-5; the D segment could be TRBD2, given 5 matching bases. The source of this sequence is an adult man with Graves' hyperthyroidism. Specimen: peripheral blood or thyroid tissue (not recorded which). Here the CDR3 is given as CSAGVPRRATQGTQYF. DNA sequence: TGCAGTGCTGGGGTGCCTAGGCGGGCGACCCAAGGGACCCAGTACTTC.